A single sample gave rise to the 22 T cell receptor beta chains below, sequenced in a study of graft-versus-host responses after intestinal transplantation. Produced via immunoSEQ multiplex PCR; TCRdb's table is partial and in-frame only. The sample shows tens of thousands of clones, 80% to 90% of them seen only once. The sequencing here drew on PBMCs, taken more than 62 days after intestinal transplantation. The source is a human patient who received an intestinal transplant, so some T cells may come from the graft donor.

The genes are TRBV5-4 and TRBJ2-7; possibly TRBD1 or TRBD2 for D (5 bases each). The length of the CDR3 is 18 residues. Trimming cost V 4 bases and J 2 bases, with 25 bases left between them. Germline V gene sequence: CDR1 SGHNT, CDR2 YYREEE (reference sequence). CDR3 sequence reads: CASSPALILGDQPYEQYF. CDR3 DNA: TGTGCCAGCAGCCCCGCATTGATATTAGGGGACCAACCCTACGAGCAGTACTTC.

The chain uses TRBV5-1 and TRBJ2-6, with D unresolved. CDR3 size: 18 residues. V was trimmed by 6 bases and J by 0 bases, leaving 19 bases between them. Germline CDR1 and CDR2: SGHRS and YFSETQ. CDR3 coding DNA: TGCGCCAGCAAGCGTCTAGACTCGTCCAGCTCTGGGGCCAACGTCCTGACTTTC. Translated: CASKRLDSSSSGANVLTF.

The J gene is TRBJ2-1, the V gene TRBV7-9, with D possibly matching TRBD1 (6 bases). V shed 4 bases and J shed 4 bases, with 8 bases lying between them. The CDR3 spans 13 residues. CDR1 is SEHNR, CDR2 FQNEAQ, per germline (reference sequence). The CDR3 loop is CASSSDSYNEQFF. Here the CDR3 DNA reads TGTGCCAGCAGCTCGGACAGTTACAATGAGCAGTTCTTC.

The chain's CDR3 is CASSPSYEQYF. The CDR3 bases are TGTGCCAGCAGTCCCTCCTACGAGCAGTACTTC. V and J are TRBV27 and TRBJ2-7, with D unclear. The V end was cut by 5 bases, the J end by 0 bases, with 2 bases between. Germline V gives CDR1 MNHEY, CDR2 SMNVEV (reference sequence). The CDR3 is made up of 11 amino acids.

The V and J genes are TRBV7-8 and TRBJ2-2, with D tentatively TRBD1 (6 bases). Germline values: CDR1 SGHVS, CDR2 FQNEAQ. The ends were cut back, 5 bases at V and 1 base at J, with 20 bases in the middle. The CDR3 has 18 amino acids. The CDR3 here is CASSHPRDNPGNTGELFF. The CDR3 bases are TGTGCCAGCAGCCACCCCCGGGACAATCCCGGGAACACCGGGGAGCTGTTTTTT.

The chain has TRBV5-1 and TRBJ2-5; D not resolved. In germline, CDR1 is SGHRS, CDR2 YFSETQ. This CDR3 spans 11 amino acids. Trimming took 4 bases from V and 0 from J, leaving 1 base between them. CDR3 nucleotides: TGCGCCAGCAGCAACCAAGAGACCCAGTACTTC. Translation gives CASSNQETQYF.

The rearrangement uses TRBV27 and TRBJ1-1; D is possibly TRBD1 (5 bases). The CDR3 covers 12 residues. The V gene lost 6 bases and the J gene lost 7 bases, with 12 bases spanning the gap. Germline lookup yields CDR1 MNHEY and CDR2 SMNVEV (reference sequence). The CDR3 DNA reads as TGTGCCAGCAGCCGTGGGGGGATTGAAGCTTTCTTT. It yields the protein CASSRGGIEAFF.

The chain recombines TRBV6-5 with TRBJ2-2; D is perhaps TRBD1 (6 bases). V was pared by 1 base and J by 7 bases, with 13 bases between. The germline CDR1 and CDR2 sequences are MNHEY and SVGAGI. This CDR3 is built from 15 residues. CDR3 nucleotides: TGTGCCAGCAGTTACTTTGCAGGGGCGGGCGGGGAGCTGTTTTTT. Its translation: CASSYFAGAGGELFF.

The chain uses TRBV7-9 and TRBJ2-7, with TRBD1 matching over 8 bases. From germline, CDR1 is SEHNR and CDR2 FQNEAQ (reference sequence). With 5 bases clipped from V and 5 bases from J, the junction kept 11 bases outside the gene matches. CDR3 size: 15 residues. The CDR3 sequence is CASSHPDRGVDEQYF. CDR3 coding DNA: TGTGCCAGCAGCCATCCCGACAGGGGAGTGGACGAGCAGTACTTC.

The CDR3, as DNA: TGTGCCAGCAGTTTATCGGGCTTCACTGAAGCTTTCTTT. Translation gives CASSLSGFTEAFF. V is TRBV27 and J is TRBJ1-1; D gene uncertain. V lost 0 bases, J lost 4 bases, and 6 bases lay in between. The CDR3 contains 13 residues. Germline lookup yields CDR1 MNHEY and CDR2 SMNVEV (reference sequence).

The chain uses TRBV10-2 and TRBJ1-3; D is ambiguous. CDR1 and CDR2 (germline): WSHSY, SAAADI. V was trimmed by 0 bases and J by 0 bases, leaving 6 bases between them. This CDR3 contains 15 residues. The CDR3 bases are TGCGCCAGCAGTGAGTCGCTAGGCTCTGGAAACACCATATATTTT. Amino acid sequence: CASSESLGSGNTIYF.

The chain links TRBV4-3 to TRBJ1-2; no clear D gene. This CDR3 contains 16 residues. The germline CDR1 and CDR2 sequences are LGHNA and YSLEER. V gave up 0 bases and J gave up 2 bases, with 13 bases separating them. CDR3 sequence reads: CASSQDLGYTNYGYTF. The CDR3 region has the DNA TGCGCCAGCAGCCAAGATCTTGGGTATACGAACTATGGCTACACCTTC.

This chain joins TRBV12-5 and TRBJ2-1; no clear D. Germline V gene lookup returns CDR1 LGHNT and CDR2 FRNRAP. The CDR3 has 15 amino acids. V lost 3 bases and J 2 bases, leaving 11 bases between the germline ends. CDR3 nucleotide sequence: TGTGCTAGTGGTTTCGGGCAGGATACCTACAATGAGCAGTTCTTC. The encoded protein is CASGFGQDTYNEQFF.

The chain links TRBV5-8 to TRBJ1-1, with a weak D call TRBD1 (5 bases). Germline CDR1 and CDR2: SGHTS and YDEGEE. The V end lost 1 base, the J end lost 5 bases, and 9 bases lay between the germline ends. The CDR3 has 13 residues. CDR3: CASSLRGGTEAFF. DNA for the CDR3: TGTGCCAGCAGCTTGAGGGGCGGGACTGAAGCTTTCTTT.

The sample holds one count of this clone. The V gene is TRBV18, the J gene TRBJ1-4; D might be TRBD1 (6 bases). Germline V CDR1 and CDR2: KGHSH, LQKENI. CDR3 length equals 14 residues. V was cut by 4 bases and J by 6 bases, with 12 bases left in between. The CDR3 region is CASSHRDRDEKLFF. The CDR3 DNA follows: TGTGCCAGCTCACACAGGGATCGGGATGAAAAACTGTTTTTT.

The chain joins TRBV4-1 to TRBJ1-4; maybe TRBD1 (6 bases). Germline V CDR1 and CDR2: MGHRA, YSYEKL. The CDR3 totals 17 residues. V was trimmed by 3 bases and J by 2 bases, leaving 16 bases between them. CDR3 region: CASSQPTRGATNEKLFF. The DNA for the CDR3 is TGCGCCAGCAGCCAGCCCACGAGGGGGGCGACTAATGAAAAACTGTTTTTT.

Concerning this clone itself: In the same sample, other DNA sequences code for this CDR3. The gene calls are TRBV7-8 and TRBJ2-3; the D gene is possibly TRBD1 (6 bases). The length of the CDR3 is 17 residues. Germline V gives CDR1 SGHVS, CDR2 FQNEAQ. Trimming removed 1 base from V and 2 bases from J, with 16 bases in between. The CDR3, as DNA: TGTGCCAGCAGCTTAGGGCCCCCACAGGGCTCCACAGATACGCAGTATTTT. This encodes CASSLGPPQGSTDTQYF. The whole variable domain, remainder taken from reference TRBV7-8 and TRBJ2-3, is GAGVSQSPRYKVAKRGQDVALRCDPISGHVSLFWYQQALGQGPEFLTYFQNEAQLDKSGLPSDRFFAERPEGSVSTLKIQRTQQEDSAVYLCASSLGPPQGSTDTQYFGPGTRLTVL.

The chain uses TRBV6-5 and TRBJ1-2; D uncertain. Trimming removed 4 bases from V and 5 bases from J, with 8 bases in between. CDR3 size: 12 residues. In germline, CDR1 is MNHEY, CDR2 SVGAGI. The CDR3 loop reads CASSSSGYGYTF. In nucleotides, the CDR3 is TGTGCCAGCAGTTCGTCGGGTTATGGCTACACCTTC.

This sequence joins TRBV23-1 and TRBJ2-7, with D tentatively TRBD1 (6 bases). TRBV23-1 is filed as an ORF, its function uncertain. V was pared by 0 bases and J by 0 bases, with 6 bases between. The CDR3 totals 14 residues. This CDR3 reads CASSQSRGSYEQYF. Here the CDR3 DNA reads TGCGCCAGCAGTCAATCCAGGGGCTCCTACGAGCAGTACTTC.

This clone appeared a few times. This chain connects TRBV5-1 to TRBJ2-3; D not resolved. The germline V gene has CDR1 SGHRS and CDR2 YFSETQ. Between the trimmed V and J ends, which lost 5 bases and 4 bases, there was a span of 17 bases. This CDR3 contains 15 residues. The CDR3 sequence is CASSVFPTNPDTQYF. CDR3 nucleotide sequence: TGCGCCAGCAGTGTCTTCCCGACGAACCCAGATACGCAGTATTTT.

This clone has only one observation. V is TRBV7-2 and J is TRBJ2-3, with TRBD2 matching over 10 bases. V trimming: 4 bases; J trimming: 4 bases; junction bases outside the gene matches: 14. The CDR3 is made up of 18 amino acids. Germline loops: CDR1 SGHTA, CDR2 FQGNSA. The CDR3 loop is CASSSRQRGGPGSDTQYF. As DNA, the CDR3 is TGTGCCAGCAGCTCTAGACAGCGGGGGGGCCCAGGGTCAGATACGCAGTATTTT.

This clone was recorded a few times. The V gene is TRBV27, the J gene TRBJ2-7; D is perhaps TRBD1 (6 bases). The CDR3 covers 11 residues. Per germline, CDR1 MNHEY and CDR2 SMNVEV (reference sequence). Trimming took 4 bases from V and 6 from J, leaving 7 bases between them. The CDR3 bases are TGTGCCAGCAGTTCGACAGGCGAGCAGTACTTC. Translating it yields CASSSTGEQYF.